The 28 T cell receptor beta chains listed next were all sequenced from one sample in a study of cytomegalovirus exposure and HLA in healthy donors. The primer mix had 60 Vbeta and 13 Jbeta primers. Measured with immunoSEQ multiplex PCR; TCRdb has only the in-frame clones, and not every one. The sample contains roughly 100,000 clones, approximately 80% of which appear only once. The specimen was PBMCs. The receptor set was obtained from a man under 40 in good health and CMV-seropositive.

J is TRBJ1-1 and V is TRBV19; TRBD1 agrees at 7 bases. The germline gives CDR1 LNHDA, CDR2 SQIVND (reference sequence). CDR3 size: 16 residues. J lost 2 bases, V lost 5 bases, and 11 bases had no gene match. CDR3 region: CASSLQPQGYNTEAFF. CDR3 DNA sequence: TGTGCCAGTAGTCTTCAACCACAGGGGTATAACACTGAAGCTTTCTTT.

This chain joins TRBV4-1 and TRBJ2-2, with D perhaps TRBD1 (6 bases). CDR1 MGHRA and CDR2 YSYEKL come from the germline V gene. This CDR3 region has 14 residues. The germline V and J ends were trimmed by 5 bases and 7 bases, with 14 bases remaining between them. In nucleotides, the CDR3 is TGCGCCAGCAGCTATGAGCCACAGGGCGGGGAGCTGTTTTTT. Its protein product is CASSYEPQGGELFF.

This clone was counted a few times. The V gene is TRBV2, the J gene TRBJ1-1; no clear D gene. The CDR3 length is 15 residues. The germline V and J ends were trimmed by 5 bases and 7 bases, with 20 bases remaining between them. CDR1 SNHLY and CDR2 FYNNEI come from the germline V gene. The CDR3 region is CASSSVRALRIEAFF. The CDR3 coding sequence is TGTGCCAGCAGTTCGGTGAGGGCCTTACGTATTGAAGCTTTCTTT.

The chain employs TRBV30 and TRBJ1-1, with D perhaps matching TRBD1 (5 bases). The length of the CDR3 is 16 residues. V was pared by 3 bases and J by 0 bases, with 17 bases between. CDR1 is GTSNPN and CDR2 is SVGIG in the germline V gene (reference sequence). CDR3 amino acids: CAWSRWGFSMNTEAFF. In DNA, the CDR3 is TGTGCCTGGAGCCGGTGGGGCTTCAGCATGAACACTGAAGCTTTCTTT.

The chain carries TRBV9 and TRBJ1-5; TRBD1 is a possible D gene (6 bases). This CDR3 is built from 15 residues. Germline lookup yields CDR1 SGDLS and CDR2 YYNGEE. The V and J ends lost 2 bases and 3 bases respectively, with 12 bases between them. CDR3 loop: CASSVGQNDNQPQHF. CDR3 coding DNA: TGTGCCAGCAGCGTCGGACAGAACGACAATCAGCCCCAGCATTTT.

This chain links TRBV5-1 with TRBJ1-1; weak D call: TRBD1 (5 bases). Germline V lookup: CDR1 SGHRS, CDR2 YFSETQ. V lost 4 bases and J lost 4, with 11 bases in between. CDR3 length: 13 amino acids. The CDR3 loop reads CASSTGVGTEAFF. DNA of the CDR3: TGCGCCAGCAGCACGGGGGTGGGCACTGAAGCTTTCTTT.

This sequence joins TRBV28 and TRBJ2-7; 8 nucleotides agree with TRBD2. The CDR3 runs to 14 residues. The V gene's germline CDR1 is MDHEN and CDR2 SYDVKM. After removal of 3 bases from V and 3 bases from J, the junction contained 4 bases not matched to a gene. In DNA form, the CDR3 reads TGTGCCAGCAGTTTTCGGGGACTAGTCTACGAGCAGTACTTC. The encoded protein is CASSFRGLVYEQYF.

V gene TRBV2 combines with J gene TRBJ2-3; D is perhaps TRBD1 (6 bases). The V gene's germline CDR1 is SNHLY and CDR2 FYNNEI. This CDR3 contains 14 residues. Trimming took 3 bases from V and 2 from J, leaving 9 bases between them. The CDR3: CASSDGQNTDTQYF. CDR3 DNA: TGTGCCAGCAGTGATGGACAGAACACAGATACGCAGTATTTT.

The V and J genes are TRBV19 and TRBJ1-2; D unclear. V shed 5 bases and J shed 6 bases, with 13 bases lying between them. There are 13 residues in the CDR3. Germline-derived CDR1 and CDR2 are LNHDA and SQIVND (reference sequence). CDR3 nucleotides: TGTGCCAGTAGTTGGGAGAGGGCGAATGGCTACACCTTC. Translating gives CASSWERANGYTF.

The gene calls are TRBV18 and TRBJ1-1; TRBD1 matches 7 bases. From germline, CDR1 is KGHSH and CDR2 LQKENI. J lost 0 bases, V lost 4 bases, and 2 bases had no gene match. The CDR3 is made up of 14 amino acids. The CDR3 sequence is CASSRDSLNTEAFF. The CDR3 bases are TGTGCCAGCTCACGGGACAGCCTGAACACTGAAGCTTTCTTT.

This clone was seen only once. The CDR3 region is CASSRLAPGTDTQYF. The CDR3 DNA reads as TGTGCCAGTAGCCGACTAGCTCCTGGCACAGATACGCAGTATTTT. The rearrangement joins TRBV19 to TRBJ2-3; the match to TRBD2 covers 7 bases. The CDR3 spans 15 residues. Looked up from germline, CDR1 is LNHDA and CDR2 is SQIVND (reference sequence). Trimming at V came to 6 bases and at J to 1 base, leaving 7 bases not matched to a gene.

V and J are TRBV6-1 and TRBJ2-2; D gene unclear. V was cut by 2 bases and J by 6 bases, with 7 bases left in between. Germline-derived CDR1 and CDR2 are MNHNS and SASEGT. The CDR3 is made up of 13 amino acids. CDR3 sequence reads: CASSEPVAGELFF. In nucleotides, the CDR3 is TGTGCCAGCAGTGAACCGGTGGCCGGGGAGCTGTTTTTT.

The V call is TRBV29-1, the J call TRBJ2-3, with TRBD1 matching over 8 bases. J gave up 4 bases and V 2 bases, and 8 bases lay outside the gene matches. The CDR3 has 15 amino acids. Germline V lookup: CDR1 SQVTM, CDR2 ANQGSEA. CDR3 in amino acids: CSVEFRTGWPDTQYF. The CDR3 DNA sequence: TGCAGCGTTGAATTCCGGACAGGGTGGCCAGATACGCAGTATTTT.

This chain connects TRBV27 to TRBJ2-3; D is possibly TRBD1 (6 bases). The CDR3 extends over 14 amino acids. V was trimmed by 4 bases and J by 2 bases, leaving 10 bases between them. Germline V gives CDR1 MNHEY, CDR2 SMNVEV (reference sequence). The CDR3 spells CASSYRVDTDTQYF. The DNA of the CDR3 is TGTGCCAGCAGTTACAGGGTTGACACAGATACGCAGTATTTT.

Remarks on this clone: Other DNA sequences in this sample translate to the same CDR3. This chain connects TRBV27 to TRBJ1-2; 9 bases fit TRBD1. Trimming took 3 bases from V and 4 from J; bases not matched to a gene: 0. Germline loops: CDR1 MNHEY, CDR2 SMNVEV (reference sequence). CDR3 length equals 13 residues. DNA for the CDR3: TGTGCCAGCAGTTTGGGACAGGGCTATGGCTACACCTTC. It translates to CASSLGQGYGYTF.

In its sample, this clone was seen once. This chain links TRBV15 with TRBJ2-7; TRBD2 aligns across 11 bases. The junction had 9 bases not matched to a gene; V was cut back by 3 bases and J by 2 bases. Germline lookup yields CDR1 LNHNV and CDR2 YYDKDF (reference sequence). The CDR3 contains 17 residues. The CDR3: CATSRALTSGRPYEQYF. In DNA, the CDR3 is TGTGCCACCAGCAGGGCCCTTACTAGCGGGAGACCCTACGAGCAGTACTTC.

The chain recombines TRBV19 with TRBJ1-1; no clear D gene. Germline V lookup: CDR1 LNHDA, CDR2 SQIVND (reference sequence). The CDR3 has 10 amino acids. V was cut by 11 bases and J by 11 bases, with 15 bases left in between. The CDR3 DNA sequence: TGTGCCTCGATGAAACGGGAGGCTTTCTTT. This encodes CASMKREAFF.

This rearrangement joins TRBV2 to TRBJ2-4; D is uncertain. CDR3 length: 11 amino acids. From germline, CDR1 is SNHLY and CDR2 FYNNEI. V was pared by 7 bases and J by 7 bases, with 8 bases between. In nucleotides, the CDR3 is TGTGCCAGCAAACCGGAGAACATTCAGTACTTC. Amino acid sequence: CASKPENIQYF.

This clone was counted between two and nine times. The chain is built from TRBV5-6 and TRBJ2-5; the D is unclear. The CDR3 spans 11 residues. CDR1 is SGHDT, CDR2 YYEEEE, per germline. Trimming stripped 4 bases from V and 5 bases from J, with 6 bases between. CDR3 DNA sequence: TGTGCCAGCAGCCTGAGGGAGACCCAGTACTTC. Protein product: CASSLRETQYF.

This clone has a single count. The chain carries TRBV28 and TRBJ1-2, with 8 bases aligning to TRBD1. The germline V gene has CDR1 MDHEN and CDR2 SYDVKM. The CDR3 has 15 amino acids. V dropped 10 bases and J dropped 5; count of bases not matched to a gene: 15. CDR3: CATSTGAPFWYGYTF. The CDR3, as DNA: TGTGCCACCTCGACAGGGGCACCTTTTTGGTATGGCTACACCTTC.

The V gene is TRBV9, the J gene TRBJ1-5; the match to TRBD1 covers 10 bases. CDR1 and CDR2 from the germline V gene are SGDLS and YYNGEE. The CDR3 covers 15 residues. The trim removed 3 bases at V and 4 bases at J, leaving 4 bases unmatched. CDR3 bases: TGTGCCAGCAGCGCCGGGACAGGGGAAAATCAGCCCCAGCATTTT. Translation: CASSAGTGENQPQHF.

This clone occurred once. CDR3: CASLKDGGAYGYTF. CDR3 bases: TGTGCCAGCCTCAAGGATGGGGGGGCCTATGGCTACACCTTC. This chain links TRBV6-1 with TRBJ1-2, with D possibly TRBD1 on 6 matching bases. Trimming took 8 bases from V and 4 from J, leaving 17 bases between them. This CDR3 region has 14 residues. Germline lookup yields CDR1 MNHNS and CDR2 SASEGT.

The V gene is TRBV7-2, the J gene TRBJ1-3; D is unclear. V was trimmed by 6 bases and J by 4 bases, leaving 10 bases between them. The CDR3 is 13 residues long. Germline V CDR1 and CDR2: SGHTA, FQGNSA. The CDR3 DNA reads TGTGCCAGCAGGCGAGGTGCCGGAAACACCATATATTTT. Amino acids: CASRRGAGNTIYF.

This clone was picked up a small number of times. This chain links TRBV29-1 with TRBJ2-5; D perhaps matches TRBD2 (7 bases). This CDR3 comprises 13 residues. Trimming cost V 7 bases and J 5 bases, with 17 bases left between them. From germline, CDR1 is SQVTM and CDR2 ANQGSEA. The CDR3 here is CSADGGGWETQYF. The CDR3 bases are TGCAGCGCCGATGGGGGGGGCTGGGAGACCCAGTACTTC.

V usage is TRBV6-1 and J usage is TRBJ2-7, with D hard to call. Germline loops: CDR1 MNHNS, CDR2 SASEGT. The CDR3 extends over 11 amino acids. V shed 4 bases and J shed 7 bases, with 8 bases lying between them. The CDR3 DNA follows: TGTGCCAGCAGTGGACTGAGGGAGCAGTACGTC. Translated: CASSGLREQYV.

The CDR3 coding sequence is TGTGCCAGCAGTGATTGGATGACAGGGGCAGGAACTGAAGCTTTCTTT. Translating it yields CASSDWMTGAGTEAFF. V usage is TRBV2 and J usage is TRBJ1-1; 8 bases match TRBD1. V lost 3 bases, J lost 5 bases, and 11 bases stayed unmatched. This CDR3 has 16 amino acids. CDR1 and CDR2 from the germline V gene are SNHLY and FYNNEI.

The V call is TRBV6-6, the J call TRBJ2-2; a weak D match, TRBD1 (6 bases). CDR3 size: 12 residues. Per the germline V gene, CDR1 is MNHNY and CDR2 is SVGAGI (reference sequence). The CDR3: CAGATNTGELFF. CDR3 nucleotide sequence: TGTGCGGGGGCTACCAACACCGGGGAGCTGTTTTTT.

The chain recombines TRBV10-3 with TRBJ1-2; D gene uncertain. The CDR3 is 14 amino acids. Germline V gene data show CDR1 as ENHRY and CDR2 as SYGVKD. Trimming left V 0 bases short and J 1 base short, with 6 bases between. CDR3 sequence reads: CAISESSYNYGYTF. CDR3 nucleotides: TGTGCCATCAGTGAGTCGTCTTATAACTATGGCTACACCTTC.